Shown below are 21 T cell receptor beta chains from a single sample sequenced in a study of cytomegalovirus exposure and HLA in healthy donors. Primers: 60 Vbeta forward and 13 Jbeta reverse. The method was immunoSEQ multiplex PCR; TCRdb's version includes in-frame clones alone and lacks a portion of them. This sample carries roughly 100,000 clones, about 78% of them seen once, and the ten largest clones take roughly 1.3%. The material sequenced was PBMCs. These receptors originate from a man aged 25 to 45 in good health and CMV-seronegative.

The J gene is TRBJ1-5, the V gene TRBV7-9; 11 bases line up with TRBD1. Germline-derived CDR1 and CDR2 are SEHNR and FQNEAQ (reference sequence). This CDR3 is 15 amino acids long. The V and J ends lost 5 bases and 5 bases, in that order; junction bases with no gene match: 5. This chain's CDR3 is CASSLGQGAYQPQHF. CDR3 coding DNA: TGTGCCAGCAGCCTAGGACAGGGGGCTTATCAGCCCCAGCATTTT.

The gene calls are TRBV30 and TRBJ2-3; maybe TRBD1 (5 bases). Trimming pared 5 bases from V and 6 bases from J, leaving 18 bases between. Germline CDR1 reads GTSNPN; CDR2 reads SVGIG (reference sequence). This CDR3 region has 14 residues. The chain's CDR3 is CAWDLGQVRDTQYF. CDR3 nucleotide sequence: TGTGCCTGGGATCTGGGGCAGGTGAGGGATACGCAGTATTTT. The full variable domain, its missing parts supplied by reference TRBV30 and TRBJ2-3, is SQTIHQWPATLVQPVGSPLSLECTVEGTSNPNLYWYRQAAGRGLQLLFYSVGIGQISSEVPQNLSASRPQDRQFILSSKKLLLSDSGFYLCAWDLGQVRDTQYFGPGTRLTVL.

This clone was seen a single time. This rearrangement joins TRBV20-1 to TRBJ1-1; weak D call: TRBD1 (6 bases). V was pared by 2 bases and J by 10 bases, with 11 bases between. CDR1 is DFQATT and CDR2 is SNEGSKA in the germline V gene (reference sequence). The CDR3 has 11 amino acids. The CDR3 region is CSARNETGAFF. The CDR3 DNA reads TGCAGTGCTAGAAACGAGACAGGAGCTTTCTTT.

Written as DNA, the CDR3 is TGTGCCAGCAGCTTAGAAGGGGGCGGGATCAATGAGCAGTTCTTC. Amino acids: CASSLEGGGINEQFF. The gene calls are TRBV11-3 and TRBJ2-1, with a possible D match to TRBD1 (7 bases). The V end lost 0 bases, the J end lost 6 bases, and 12 bases lay between the germline ends. The length of the CDR3 is 15 residues. The V gene's germline CDR1 is SGHNT and CDR2 YENEEA.

The sample holds a few counts of this clone. The J gene is TRBJ1-1, the V gene TRBV30; TRBD1 matches at 7 bases. The CDR3 is 14 residues long. Germline CDR1 and CDR2: GTSNPN and SVGIG (reference sequence). The junction had 12 bases not matched to a gene; V was cut back by 7 bases and J by 4 bases. This CDR3 reads CAFETRQGGTEAFF. DNA for the CDR3: TGTGCCTTCGAAACTAGACAGGGTGGCACTGAAGCTTTCTTT.

The chain recombines TRBV11-3 with TRBJ2-1; 13 bases line up with TRBD2. This CDR3 region has 17 residues. J gave up 0 bases and V 5 bases, and 4 bases lay outside the gene matches. CDR1 is SGHNT, CDR2 YENEEA, per germline. CDR3 nucleotides: TGTGCCAGCAGCCCTGGGACTAGCGGGGCCTCCTACAATGAGCAGTTCTTC. Translation gives CASSPGTSGASYNEQFF. Complete variable domain (other parts from reference TRBV11-3 and TRBJ2-1): EAGVVQSPRYKIIEKKQPVAFWCNPISGHNTLYWYLQNLGQGPELLIRYENEEAVDDSQLPKDRFSAERLKGVDSTLKIQPAELGDSAVYLCASSPGTSGASYNEQFFGPGTRLTVL.

Concerning this clone: Germline and junction disagree at one end, which may indicate a read error. This chain links TRBV14 with TRBJ2-1; no clear D gene. The CDR3 loop spans 11 amino acids. Germline V gene lookup returns CDR1 SGHDN and CDR2 FVKESK. The CDR3 bases are TGTGCCAGCAGCCCCTATAATGAGCAGTTCTTC. This codes for CASSPYNEQFF.

J is TRBJ2-3 and V is TRBV7-6, with 9 positions matching TRBD1. This CDR3 has 14 residues. With V trimmed by 5 bases and J by 7 bases, 7 bases remained unmatched. Germline CDR1 SGHVS, CDR2 FNYEAQ. Written as DNA, the CDR3 is TGTGCCAGCAGCACTGAGGACAGGGGCCATACGCAGTATTTT. It is translated as CASSTEDRGHTQYF.

The rearrangement uses TRBV6-5 and TRBJ2-1; 9 bases are a match to TRBD2. The V gene end was trimmed by 0 bases and the J gene end by 8 bases; junction bases not matched to a gene: 8. This CDR3 is 16 amino acids long. Germline V gene data show CDR1 as MNHEY and CDR2 as SVGAGI. CDR3 protein: CASSYSSGRLGDEQFF. CDR3 DNA sequence: TGTGCCAGCAGTTACTCCAGCGGGAGGTTGGGCGATGAGCAGTTCTTC.

The J gene is TRBJ2-1, the V gene TRBV14, with D possibly matching TRBD1 (6 bases). Per germline, CDR1 SGHDN and CDR2 FVKESK. The CDR3 has 19 amino acids. Trimming removed 4 bases from V and 3 bases from J, with 25 bases in between. This CDR3 is CASSPKWGQGATLYNEQFF. In DNA form, the CDR3 reads TGTGCCAGCAGCCCAAAATGGGGGCAGGGAGCGACCCTCTACAATGAGCAGTTCTTC. The complete variable domain, with remaining parts taken from reference TRBV14 and TRBJ2-1, reads EAGVTQFPSHSVIEKGQTVTLRCDPISGHDNLYWYRRVMGKEIKFLLHFVKESKQDESGMPNNRFLAERTGGTYSTLKVQPAELEDSGVYFCASSPKWGQGATLYNEQFFGPGTRLTVL.

The V call is TRBV4-1, the J call TRBJ2-5; 7 bases fit TRBD1. The germline gives CDR1 MGHRA, CDR2 YSYEKL. CDR3 length: 13 amino acids. The V gene end was trimmed by 2 bases and the J gene end by 9 bases; junction bases not matched to a gene: 6. CDR3 residues: CASSQTVTGAQYF. The CDR3 DNA reads as TGCGCCAGCAGCCAAACCGTAACAGGGGCCCAGTACTTC.

The J gene is TRBJ1-1, the V gene TRBV18, with D unresolved. The CDR3 totals 14 residues. V was clipped by 5 bases and J by 3 bases, with 13 bases between them. Germline-derived CDR1 and CDR2 are KGHSH and LQKENI. This chain's CDR3 is CASSAQAYDTEAFF. CDR3 sequence (DNA): TGTGCCAGCTCAGCCCAGGCCTATGACACTGAAGCTTTCTTT.

The gene calls are TRBV6-5 and TRBJ1-4, with D maybe TRBD1 (5 bases). V lost 6 bases and J lost 4, with 15 bases in between. The germline V gene encodes CDR1 MNHEY and CDR2 SVGAGI. CDR3 length: 15 amino acids. In DNA, the CDR3 is TGTGCCAGCAGCTCCACTCAGGGAAATAATGAAAAACTGTTTTTT. This encodes CASSSTQGNNEKLFF.

The chain recombines TRBV5-1 with TRBJ1-1; no clear D gene. The CDR3 length is 15 residues. The V end was cut by 4 bases, the J end by 1 base, with 14 bases between. Per the germline V gene, CDR1 is SGHRS and CDR2 is YFSETQ. The CDR3 reads CASSAEGGWNTEAFF. In nucleotides, the CDR3 is TGCGCCAGCAGCGCAGAGGGAGGTTGGAACACTGAAGCTTTCTTT.

The chain has TRBV25-1 and TRBJ2-7, with D perhaps matching TRBD2 (6 bases). Germline V gene sequence: CDR1 MGHDK, CDR2 SYGVNS. The CDR3 spans 11 residues. The V gene lost 5 bases and the J gene lost 7 bases, with 9 bases spanning the gap. The CDR3 nucleotides read TGTGCCAGCAGTAGGAGGGAAGAGCAGTACTTC. Residues: CASSRREEQYF.

The V gene is TRBV11-2, the J gene TRBJ1-1; TRBD1 might be the D (5 bases). V lost 7 bases and J 3 bases, leaving 15 bases between the germline ends. Germline V gene sequence: CDR1 SGHAT, CDR2 FQNNGV. This CDR3 comprises 14 residues. The CDR3 spells CASTLAGGDTEAFF. The CDR3, as DNA: TGTGCCAGCACCCTAGCCGGGGGAGACACTGAAGCTTTCTTT.

The chain joins TRBV6-5 to TRBJ2-3; 9 bases line up with TRBD1. Unmatched junction bases numbered 5, after V lost 7 bases and J lost 0 bases. Germline V lookup: CDR1 MNHEY, CDR2 SVGAGI. The CDR3 spans 15 residues. The CDR3 loop reads CASTIGQGSTDTQYF. The CDR3 DNA reads TGTGCCAGCACTATAGGACAGGGGAGCACAGATACGCAGTATTTT.

This clone was picked up one time. The rearrangement uses TRBV7-2 and TRBJ2-1, with D perhaps TRBD2 (5 bases). CDR3 length equals 15 residues. The V end was cut by 5 bases, the J end by 8 bases, with 19 bases between. From germline, CDR1 is SGHTA and CDR2 FQGNSA. The CDR3 is CASSPAAVRSYEQFF. The CDR3 DNA reads as TGTGCCAGCAGCCCAGCGGCAGTGAGGAGCTATGAGCAGTTCTTC.

The chain employs TRBV4-2 and TRBJ2-5, with 9 nucleotides matching TRBD2. This CDR3 has 17 amino acids. Losses at the gene ends were 1 base for V and 0 bases for J; bases not matched to a gene: 6. CDR1 and CDR2 (germline): LGHNA, YNFKEQ. The CDR3, as DNA: TGTGCCAGCAGCCAAGGGGATAGCGGGGGCCACCAAGAGACCCAGTACTTC. Its translation: CASSQGDSGGHQETQYF.

This clone showed up just a few times. The chain joins TRBV7-6 to TRBJ2-7; TRBD2 matches 14 bases. The CDR3 loop spans 15 amino acids. Germline CDR1 and CDR2: SGHVS and FNYEAQ. V shed 4 bases, J shed 6 bases, and the junction held 5 bases outside the gene matches. Here the CDR3 DNA reads TGTGCCAGCAGCTCTCGACTAGCGGGAGGGGGCGAGCAGTACTTC. It specifies CASSSRLAGGGEQYF.

The CDR3 nucleotides are TGTGCCAGCAGTCCCCAGGGGGCATGGACTGAAGCTTTCTTT. This translates into CASSPQGAWTEAFF. The genes are TRBV28 and TRBJ1-1, with 8 nucleotides matching TRBD1. The CDR3 loop spans 14 amino acids. CDR1 MDHEN and CDR2 SYDVKM come from the germline V gene. Losses at the gene ends were 5 bases for V and 5 bases for J; bases not matched to a gene: 7.